This T cell receptor beta chain was retrieved from a study of shared clonotypes between healthy human individuals. Study at large: Per donor, three plates held CD4 naive cells, three held CD4 memory, two held CD8 naive and one held CD8 memory. General study results and limits: Generation probabilities were higher for clonotypes shared across all four sorted-subset donors than for unshared ones. With a handful of donors compared, 4.5% to 6.5% of naive CD4 clonotypes were shared.

CDR1 and CDR2 (germline): SGHAT, FQNNGV. This CDR3 has 16 residues. V shed 2 bases, J shed 5 bases, and the junction held 8 bases outside the gene matches. As for this clone: Its antigen is unknown.

Only in-frame clones appear in the TCRdb table, and some are missing; sequencing was by immunoSEQ multiplex PCR. The data contain 2 million or so clones, roughly 94% of them singletons. CD4+ cells were split into CD45RA+ naive and CD45RA-negative memory subsets. This chain links TRBV11-2 with TRBJ2-1; 8 bases line up with TRBD1. Source material: naive CD4+ T cells sorted from blood. Subset specified: CD45RA+ positively selected. The TCR originated in a man between 18 and 35 years old in good health. The CDR3 loop reads CASSLIGQGANNEQFF. The DNA of the CDR3 is TGTGCCAGCAGCTTAATAGGCCAGGGGGCTAACAATGAGCAGTTCTTC.